A selection of T cell receptor beta chains follows, all from one sample in a study of blood T cell repertoires in COVID-19. Only in-frame clones appear in the TCRdb table, and some are missing; sequencing was by immunoSEQ multiplex PCR. The sample yields roughly 240,000 clones, roughly 80% seen once. Specimen: peripheral blood. These receptors all stem from a man in his 60s who had recovered from COVID-19. The CDR3 runs from the conserved cysteine through the conserved F or W. The D gene is left open where the match is weak. Clone size appears in some rows only: once, few, many, or a class for an expanded clone.

TRBD1,TRBV7-2,17,TRBJ1-4,NA,TGTGCCAGCAGCCCCGGACAGGGCGCAGCAACTAATGAAAAACTGTTTTTT,CASSPGQGAATNEKLFF
TRBD2,TRBV29-1,14,TRBJ2-5,NA,TGCAGCGTGGGACTAGCGGGAGCGAAGGAGACCCAGTACTTC,CSVGLAGAKETQYF
NA,TRBV4-1,14,TRBJ2-1,once,TGCGCCAGCAGCCAAGACCAGGGGTTCAATGAGCAGTTCTTC,CASSQDQGFNEQFF
TRBD2,TRBV6-5,14,TRBJ2-2,NA,TGTGCCAGCAAGGGCGGGAGGGTAACCGGGGAGCTGTTTTTT,CASKGGRVTGELFF
NA,TRBV27,15,TRBJ1-6,NA,TGTGCCAGCAGAACCGGGGGATCCTATAATTCACCCCTCCACTTT,CASRTGGSYNSPLHF
NA,TRBV7-2,13,TRBJ2-3,NA,TGTGCCAGCAGCTTAGATGGGGTGGGGGCCGCAGCGTTT,CASSLDGVGAAAF
TRBD1,TRBV28,14,TRBJ2-3,NA,TGTGCCAGCAGTCCAAGACAGGGTGCAAATACGCAGTATTTT,CASSPRQGANTQYF
NA,TRBV28,16,TRBJ2-6,NA,TGTGCCAGCAGCTCCCCGGGAGCCTCTGGGGCCAACGTCCTGACTTTC,CASSSPGASGANVLTF
TRBD1,TRBV5-6,16,TRBJ1-4,NA,TGTGCCAGCAGCTGGCATCCGGGACAGGGGAGTGAAAAACTGTTTTTT,CASSWHPGQGSEKLFF
TRBD2,TRBV10-3,13,TRBJ2-7,NA,TGTGCCATCAATGCGGGAGAGTCCTACGAGCAGTACTTC,CAINAGESYEQYF
TRBD1,TRBV7-2,17,TRBJ2-2,NA,TGTGCCAGCAGCTTGGTCCTCCGACAGGGGGGGCCCGGGGAGCTGTTTTTT,CASSLVLRQGGPGELFF
NA,TRBV18,15,TRBJ1-2,once,TGTGCCAGCTCACCACCAGCAGGGCAGGGCTATGGCTACACCTTC,CASSPPAGQGYGYTF
TRBD2,TRBV6-5,14,TRBJ2-7,NA,TGTGCCAGTGGCCGGGCGGGAGGCTCCTACGAGCAGTACTTC,CASGRAGGSYEQYF
TRBD1,TRBV18,17,TRBJ1-5,few,TGTGCCAGCTCACTAGGACAGGGAGCCGCAATGGGTCAGCCCCAGCATTTT,CASSLGQGAAMGQPQHF
NA,TRBV2,13,TRBJ2-7,NA,TGTGCCAGCAGACTAGCAGGCTCCTACGAGCAGTACTTC,CASRLAGSYEQYF
TRBD1,TRBV3-1/TRBV3-2,14,TRBJ1-4,NA,TGTGCCAGCAGCCAGGGACAGCCTAATGAAAAACTGTTTTTT,CASSQGQPNEKLFF
NA,TRBV2,15,TRBJ1-6,NA,TGTGCCAGCAGTCCCGAGGGAAGCCCGTATTCACCCCTCCACTTT,CASSPEGSPYSPLHF
NA,TRBV3-1/TRBV3-2,15,TRBJ1-2,NA,TGTGCCAGCAGCCAAGATTATCGAGGGCTGTATGGCTACACCTTC,CASSQDYRGLYGYTF
TRBD1,TRBV27,14,TRBJ1-1,NA,TGTGCCAGCAGAAACAGGGGCGAACGAGGTGAAGCTTTCTTT,CASRNRGERGEAFF
TRBD2,TRBV7-9,17,TRBJ2-3,NA,TGTGCCAGCAGCCTAGGGGTGGGGCTAGCGGGACCAGATACGCAGTATTTT,CASSLGVGLAGPDTQYF
TRBD1,TRBV6-6,18,TRBJ2-6,NA,TGTGCCAGCAGTCGAGCCGGGACAGTAGATACTGGGGCCAACGTCCTGACTTTC,CASSRAGTVDTGANVLTF
TRBD1,TRBV9,12,TRBJ1-2,NA,TGTGCCAGCAGAGGGACAGGGGGAGGCTACACCTTC,CASRGTGGGYTF
NA,TRBV6-5,14,TRBJ1-5,NA,TGTGCCAGCAGTCTAAATACAGGGAATCAGCCCCAGCATTTT,CASSLNTGNQPQHF
TRBD1,TRBV29-1,14,TRBJ2-3,NA,TGCAGCGTTGGCGGGGACAGGGGAACAGATACGCAGTATTTT,CSVGGDRGTDTQYF
NA,TRBV30,11,TRBJ1-1,NA,TGTGCCTGGGTAAGGGGGACTGAAGCTTTCTTT,CAWVRGTEAFF
NA,TRBV7-9,14,TRBJ2-1,NA,TGTGCCAGCAGCAGCGGCTCCCTCAGTAATGAGCAGTTCTTC,CASSSGSLSNEQFF
TRBD1,TRBV5-1,17,TRBJ1-1,few,TGCGCCAGCAGCTTAACAGGGGGATGGGTGATGAACACTGAAGCTTTCTTT,CASSLTGGWVMNTEAFF
TRBD2,TRBV19,15,TRBJ2-1,NA,TGTGCCAGTAGTACGGGAGGGCTGATCTCCAATGAGCAGTTCTTC,CASSTGGLISNEQFF
NA,TRBV5-4,14,TRBJ2-7,few,TGTGCCAGCAGCCTGAACAGGGATTCAGGTGAGCAGTACTTC,CASSLNRDSGEQYF
NA,TRBV9,14,TRBJ1-2,NA,TGTGCCAGCAGCCCGAGGGGGACGTCGGGAGGCTACACCTTC,CASSPRGTSGGYTF
TRBD1,TRBV7-9,15,TRBJ2-5,NA,TGTGCCAGCAGCAACCCGACAGGGGGTGGAGAGACCCAGTACTTC,CASSNPTGGGETQYF
NA,TRBV2,12,TRBJ2-7,once,TGTGCCAGCAGCGGCACGGTCGAGGTTAAACACTTC,CASSGTVEVKHF
NA,TRBV7-8,15,TRBJ2-1,NA,TGTGCCAGCAGCTTAGGGTTTAGCGTGGCCAATGAGCAGTTCTTC,CASSLGFSVANEQFF
TRBD1,TRBV24-1,16,TRBJ2-1,few,TGTGCCACCAGTGATCCCTCAGGGGGCGCGAGGAATGAGCAGTTCTTC,CATSDPSGGARNEQFF
NA,TRBV7-8,15,TRBJ1-5,NA,TGTGCCAGCAGCCCCCGGTTGGGGGGGGGTCAGCCCCAGCATTTT,CASSPRLGGGQPQHF
TRBD1,TRBV12-3/TRBV12-4,12,TRBJ2-7,NA,TGTGCCAGCAGCCTACCGGGACAGGATAGAGCCTTC,CASSLPGQDRAF
TRBD1,TRBV19,16,TRBJ1-5,NA,TGTGCCAGTAGTTTGGGGGACAGGGTGGCCAATCAGCCCCAGCATTTT,CASSLGDRVANQPQHF
NA,TRBV5-1,15,TRBJ1-5,NA,TGCGCCAGCAGCTTGGTACCAGGGGTTAATCAGCCCCAGCATTTT,CASSLVPGVNQPQHF
TRBD1,TRBV7-8,15,TRBJ2-7,NA,TGTGCCAGCAGCCGTGTGGCAGGGGGCTCCTACGAGCAGTACTTC,CASSRVAGGSYEQYF
TRBD2,TRBV7-2,18,TRBJ2-4,NA,TGTGCCAGCAGCCCCGGCACCGGACTAGCTGTAGCCAAAAACATTCAGTACTTC,CASSPGTGLAVAKNIQYF
NA,TRBV3-1/TRBV3-2,17,TRBJ1-1,NA,TGTGCCAGCAGCCAAGATGTAAGGGGCGGCAGGGTAACTGAAGCTTTCTTT,CASSQDVRGGRVTEAFF
NA,TRBV28,15,TRBJ2-3,NA,TGTGCCAGCAGCTCCCCAGGGGAAATCACAGATACGCAGTATTTT,CASSSPGEITDTQYF
TRBD2,TRBV18,14,TRBJ2-1,once,TGTGCCAGCTCACCTTCTAGCGGGCGCAATGAGCAGTTCTTC,CASSPSSGRNEQFF
TRBD1,TRBV11-2,15,TRBJ1-5,NA,TGTGCCAGCAGCTTTGGGACAGGGGGAAATCAGCCCCAGCATTTT,CASSFGTGGNQPQHF
TRBD1,TRBV6-5,15,TRBJ1-5,NA,TGTGCCAGCAGTTCTGGGACAGGGGTGGGTCAGCCCCAGCATTTT,CASSSGTGVGQPQHF
TRBD1,TRBV6-6,16,TRBJ2-7,NA,TGTGCCAGCAGTTACCCCACCGGGACAGGGGGCAACGAGCAGTACTTC,CASSYPTGTGGNEQYF
NA,TRBV30,15,TRBJ2-3,NA,TGTGCCTGGAGTGTACGGGTGGGAGTGACAGATACGCAGTATTTT,CAWSVRVGVTDTQYF
TRBD2,TRBV29-1,13,TRBJ2-7,NA,TGCAGCGCCCGGGAGGGGGGCCCCTACGAGCAGTACTTC,CSAREGGPYEQYF
NA,TRBV7-2,13,TRBJ2-5,NA,TGTGCCAGCAGCTCCACAGTAGTTGGGACCCAGTACTTC,CASSSTVVGTQYF
NA,TRBV11-2,12,TRBJ2-7,NA,TGTGCCAGCAGCTTAGACAGGATCGAGCAGTACTTC,CASSLDRIEQYF
NA,TRBV28,14,TRBJ2-7,NA,TGTGCCAGCTTAGGCGCGGGCTCAGGCCACGAGCAGTACTTC,CASLGAGSGHEQYF